This paragraph covers one T cell receptor (beta chain) sequence. This specimen belongs to a study of blood T cell dynamics during melanoma immunotherapy. Study-wide context: First-line therapy was either pembrolizumab or nivolumab with ipilimumab for metastatic melanoma.

A fixed DNA input of about 350 ng was used per bulk PBMC sample. Only in-frame clones appear in the TCRdb table, and some are missing; sequencing was by immunoSEQ multiplex PCR. The repertoire consists of about 11,000 clones, with about 88% occurring once and the leading ten covering around 6.3%. Time point reported: week 3, after first cycle of checkpoint inhibitor. Response was assessed by RECIST 1.1 at 12 weeks, except two rapid progressors. Patients with prior systemic cancer treatment, concomitant immunosuppressants, or other active malignancies were excluded. Source: blood, taken from a patient treated with checkpoint blockade. The sequence was obtained from a human donor with melanoma.

CDR3 in DNA: TGTGCCAGTAGTTTACAGGGGGCTTCCAACTACGAGCAGTACTTC. Its protein is CASSLQGASNYEQYF. The chain is built from TRBV19 and TRBJ2-7; 9 positions agree with TRBD1. The J segment lost 3 bases and the V segment lost 5 bases, leaving 8 bases of the junction unmatched. Germline V gene data show CDR1 as LNHDA and CDR2 as SQIVND (reference sequence). The CDR3 runs 15 residues.